The subject of this entry is one T cell receptor (beta chain). Its antigen remains unidentified. Germline lookup yields CDR1 ENHRY and CDR2 SYGVKD. The CDR3 consists of 12 residues. V lost 4 bases and J 4 bases, leaving 7 bases between the germline ends. This sample is part of a study of post-analysis software for immune sequencing data. Study-wide findings and caveats: Included in a set of 5 or 6 TRBV segments more frequent in patients than controls were TRBV5-6, TRBV5-1 and TRBV20-1.

The library was made from cDNA and included unique molecular identifiers. TCRdb ran MiXCR on the PCR reads and lists one entry per CDR3 protein. The sample shows around 770,000 distinct CDR3 sequences, roughly 50% of them seen only once. Sequencing was performed on blood. The TCR originated in a girl between 5 and 17 years old with multiple sclerosis. The rearrangement uses TRBV10-3 and TRBJ2-5; D uncertain. CDR3 region: CAISVTGETQYF. The DNA for the CDR3 is TGTGCCATCAGTGTTACGGGAGAGACCCAGTACTTC.